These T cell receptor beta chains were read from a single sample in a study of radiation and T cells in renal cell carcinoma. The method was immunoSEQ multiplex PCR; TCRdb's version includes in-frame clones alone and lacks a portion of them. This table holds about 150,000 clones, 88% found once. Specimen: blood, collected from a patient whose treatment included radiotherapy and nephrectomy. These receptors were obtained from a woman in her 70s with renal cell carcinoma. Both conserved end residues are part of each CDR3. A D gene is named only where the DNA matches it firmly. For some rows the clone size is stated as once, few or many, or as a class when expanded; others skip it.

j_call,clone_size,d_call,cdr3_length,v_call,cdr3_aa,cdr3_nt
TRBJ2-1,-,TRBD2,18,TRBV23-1,CASSQPRADSGFYNEQFF,TGCGCCAGCAGTCAACCGAGGGCCGATAGCGGGTTCTACAATGAGCAGTTCTTC
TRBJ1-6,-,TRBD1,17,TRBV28,CASSLGRGVSYNSPLHF,TGTGCCAGCAGTTTAGGCAGGGGGGTCTCCTATAATTCACCCCTCCACTTT
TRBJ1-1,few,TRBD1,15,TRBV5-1,CASTEKTGPNTEAFF,TGCGCCAGCACCGAGAAGACAGGGCCGAACACTGAAGCTTTCTTT
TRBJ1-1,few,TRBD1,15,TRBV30,CAWSGTGAKNTEAFF,TGTGCCTGGAGCGGGACAGGGGCGAAGAATACTGAAGCTTTCTTT
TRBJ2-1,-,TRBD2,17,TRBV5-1,CASSLGPGRARYNEQFF,TGCGCCAGCAGCCTGGGACCAGGGAGGGCACGGTACAATGAGCAGTTCTTC
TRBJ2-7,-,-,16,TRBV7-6,CASSLAPQGGDYEQYF,TGTGCCAGCAGCTTAGCCCCACAGGGAGGGGACTACGAGCAGTACTTC
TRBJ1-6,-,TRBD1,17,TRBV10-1,CASPDGQVVPYNSPLHF,TGCGCCAGCCCGGACGGACAGGTAGTCCCCTATAATTCACCCCTCCACTTT
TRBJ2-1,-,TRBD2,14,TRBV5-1,CASSLLAVRHEQFF,TGCGCCAGCAGCTTGCTAGCGGTCCGCCATGAGCAGTTCTTC
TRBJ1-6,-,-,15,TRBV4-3,CASSQDNASNSPLHF,TGCGCCAGCAGCCAAGATAACGCTTCTAATTCACCCCTCCACTTT
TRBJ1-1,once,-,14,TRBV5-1,CASSSALQNTEAFF,TGCGCCAGCAGCTCAGCTCTCCAGAACACTGAAGCTTTCTTT
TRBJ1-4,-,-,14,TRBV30,CAWRSAGYNEKLFF,TGTGCCTGGAGATCCGCAGGGTATAATGAAAAACTGTTTTTT
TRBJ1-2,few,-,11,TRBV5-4,CASSLAFDYTF,TGTGCCAGCAGCTTGGCCTTTGACTACACCTTC
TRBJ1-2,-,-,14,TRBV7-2,CASSLSIGGAGYTF,TGTGCCAGCAGCTTAAGTATAGGGGGTGCTGGCTACACCTTC
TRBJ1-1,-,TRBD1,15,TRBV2,CASSGTGLGNTEAFF,TGTGCCAGCAGTGGGACAGGTTTGGGGAACACTGAAGCTTTCTTT
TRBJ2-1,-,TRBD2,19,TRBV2,CASRLLRTSGTLPPKGQFF,TGTGCCAGCAGACTGCTAAGGACTAGCGGCACTCTCCCCCCCAAAGGGCAGTTCTTC
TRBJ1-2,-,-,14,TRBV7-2,CASSPGILDYGYTF,TGTGCCAGCAGCCCGGGGATACTTGACTATGGCTACACCTTC
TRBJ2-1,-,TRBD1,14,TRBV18,CASSPSGQGNEQFF,TGTGCCAGCTCACCAAGCGGACAGGGAAATGAGCAGTTCTTC
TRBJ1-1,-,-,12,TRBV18,CASSPPGFEAFF,TGTGCCAGCTCACCACCGGGTTTTGAAGCTTTCTTT
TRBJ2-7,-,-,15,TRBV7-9,CASSPLAWGSYEQYF,TGTGCCAGCAGCCCCCTCGCCTGGGGCTCCTACGAGCAGTACTTC
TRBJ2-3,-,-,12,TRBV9,CASSVSTDTQYF,TGTGCCAGCAGCGTGAGCACAGATACGCAGTATTTT
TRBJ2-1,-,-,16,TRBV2,CASSENRVGAVNEQFF,TGTGCCAGCAGTGAAAATAGGGTAGGGGCGGTAAATGAGCAGTTCTTC
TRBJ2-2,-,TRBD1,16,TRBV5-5,CASNTPRDSSTGELFF,TGTGCCAGCAACACTCCCCGGGACAGTAGTACCGGGGAGCTGTTTTTT
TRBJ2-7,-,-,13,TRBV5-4,CASSPGVTYEQYF,TGTGCCAGCAGCCCAGGGGTAACCTACGAGCAGTACTTC
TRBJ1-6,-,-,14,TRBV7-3,CASSFQGQNSPLHF,TGTGCCAGCAGCTTCCAGGGTCAGAATTCACCCCTCCACTTT
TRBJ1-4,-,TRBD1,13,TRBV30,CAWSVNRGEKLFF,TGTGCCTGGAGTGTAAACAGGGGTGAAAAACTGTTTTTT
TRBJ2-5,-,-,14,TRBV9,CASSVGIGLETQYF,TGTGCCAGCAGCGTAGGAATAGGGCTGGAGACCCAGTACTTC
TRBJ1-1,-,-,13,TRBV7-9,CASSPTVGSEAFF,TGTGCCAGCAGCCCTACGGTCGGGAGTGAAGCTTTCTTT
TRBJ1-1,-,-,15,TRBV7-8,CASSLGGTGNTEAFF,TGTGCCAGCAGCTTAGGGGGTACAGGTAACACTGAAGCTTTCTTT
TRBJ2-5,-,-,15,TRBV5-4,CASSLDPAGQETQYF,TGTGCCAGCAGCTTGGATCCGGCAGGGCAAGAGACCCAGTACTTC
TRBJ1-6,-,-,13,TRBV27,CASRGKYNSPLHF,TGTGCCAGCAGGGGGAAATATAATTCACCCCTCCACTTT
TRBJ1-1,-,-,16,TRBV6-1,CASSEQGRSRDAEAFF,TGTGCCAGCAGTGAACAGGGGAGGTCCAGAGACGCTGAAGCTTTCTTT
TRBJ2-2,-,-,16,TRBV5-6,CASSSSTRGNTGELFF,TGTGCCAGCAGTTCGTCGACCAGGGGAAACACCGGGGAGCTGTTTTTT
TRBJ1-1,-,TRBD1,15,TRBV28,CASRLPQGENTEAFF,TGTGCCAGCAGATTACCGCAGGGGGAGAACACTGAAGCTTTCTTT
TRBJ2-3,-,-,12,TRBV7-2,CASSFRADTQYF,TGTGCCAGCAGCTTCAGGGCAGATACGCAGTATTTT
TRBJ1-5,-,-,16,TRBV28,CASSLGGLASNQPQHF,TGTGCCAGCAGTTTGGGAGGGCTTGCTAGCAATCAGCCCCAGCATTTT
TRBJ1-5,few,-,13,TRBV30,CAWSERPNQPQHF,TGTGCCTGGAGTGAGAGGCCCAATCAGCCCCAGCATTTT
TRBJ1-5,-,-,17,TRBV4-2,CASSPLRGGLNNQPQHF,TGTGCCAGCAGCCCGCTACGTGGGGGGCTAAACAATCAGCCCCAGCATTTT